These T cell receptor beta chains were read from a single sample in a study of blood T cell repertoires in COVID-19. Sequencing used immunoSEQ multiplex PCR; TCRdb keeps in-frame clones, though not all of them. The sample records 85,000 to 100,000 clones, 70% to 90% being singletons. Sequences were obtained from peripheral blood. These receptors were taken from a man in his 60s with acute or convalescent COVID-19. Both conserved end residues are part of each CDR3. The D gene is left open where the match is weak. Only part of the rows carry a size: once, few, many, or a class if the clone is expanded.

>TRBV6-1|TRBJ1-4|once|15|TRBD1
CASSEATGGWEKLFF
TGTGCCAGCAGTGAAGCGACAGGGGGCTGGGAAAAACTGTTTTTT
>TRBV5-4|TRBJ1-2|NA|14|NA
CASSLYGTSPGYTF
TGTGCCAGCAGCTTGTACGGGACATCGCCTGGCTACACCTTC
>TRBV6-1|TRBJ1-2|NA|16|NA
CASSEASEGLEYGYTF
TGTGCCAGCAGTGAAGCGTCGGAGGGCTTAGAGTATGGCTACACCTTC
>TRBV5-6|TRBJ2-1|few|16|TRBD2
CASSTLAGGSYNEQFF
TGTGCCAGCAGCACCCTAGCGGGGGGCTCCTACAATGAGCAGTTCTTC
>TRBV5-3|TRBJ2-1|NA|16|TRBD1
CARSFTGGSSYNEQFF
TGTGCCAGAAGCTTTACAGGGGGCAGCTCCTACAATGAGCAGTTCTTC
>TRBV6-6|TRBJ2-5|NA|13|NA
CASRFGGWETQYF
TGTGCCAGCAGATTCGGGGGTTGGGAGACCCAGTACTTC
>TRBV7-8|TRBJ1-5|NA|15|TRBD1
CASSDDRVGNQPQHF
TGTGCCAGCAGCGATGACAGGGTGGGCAATCAGCCCCAGCATTTT
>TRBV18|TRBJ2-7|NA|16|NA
CASSPQTAGRGNEQYF
TGTGCCAGCTCACCACAGACGGCAGGGAGGGGGAACGAGCAGTACTTC
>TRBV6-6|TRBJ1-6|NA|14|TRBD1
CASSTGQSYSPLHF
TGTGCCAGCAGTACGGGACAGTCATATTCACCCCTCCACTTT
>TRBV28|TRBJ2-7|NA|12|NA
CASSFSYYEQYF
TGTGCCAGCAGTTTTAGCTACTACGAGCAGTACTTC
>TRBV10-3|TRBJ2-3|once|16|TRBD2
CAISESAGGRADTQYF
TGTGCCATCAGTGAGTCGGCGGGAGGGCGGGCAGATACGCAGTATTTT
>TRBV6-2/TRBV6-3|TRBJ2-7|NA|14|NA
CASSDARGAEEQYF
TGTGCCAGCAGTGACGCGCGGGGCGCGGAGGAGCAGTACTTC
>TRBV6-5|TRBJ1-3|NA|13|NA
CASRGSSGNTIYF
TGTGCCAGCCGAGGGAGCTCTGGAAACACCATATATTTT
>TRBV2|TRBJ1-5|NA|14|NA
CASSDLTYNQPQHF
TGTGCCAGCAGTGATCTCACTTACAATCAGCCCCAGCATTTT
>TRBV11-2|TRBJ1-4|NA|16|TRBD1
CASSPRVGTVGEKLFF
TGTGCCAGCAGCCCCAGGGTGGGGACAGTTGGCGAAAAACTGTTTTTT
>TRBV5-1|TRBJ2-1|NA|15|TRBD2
CASSLLTSGRNEQFF
TGCGCCAGCAGCTTACTGACTAGCGGGAGGAATGAGCAGTTCTTC
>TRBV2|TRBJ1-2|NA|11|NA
CASSELYGYTF
TGTGCCAGCAGTGAATTATATGGCTACACCTTC
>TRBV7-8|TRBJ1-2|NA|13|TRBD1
CASSQGQIYGYTF
TGTGCCAGCAGCCAGGGACAGATCTATGGCTACACCTTC
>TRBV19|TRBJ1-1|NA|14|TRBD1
CASNPRTGTTEAFF
TGTGCCAGTAACCCTAGGACAGGGACCACTGAAGCTTTCTTT
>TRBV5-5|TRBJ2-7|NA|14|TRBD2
CASSWGLAAYEQYF
TGTGCCAGCAGCTGGGGACTAGCGGCCTACGAGCAGTACTTC